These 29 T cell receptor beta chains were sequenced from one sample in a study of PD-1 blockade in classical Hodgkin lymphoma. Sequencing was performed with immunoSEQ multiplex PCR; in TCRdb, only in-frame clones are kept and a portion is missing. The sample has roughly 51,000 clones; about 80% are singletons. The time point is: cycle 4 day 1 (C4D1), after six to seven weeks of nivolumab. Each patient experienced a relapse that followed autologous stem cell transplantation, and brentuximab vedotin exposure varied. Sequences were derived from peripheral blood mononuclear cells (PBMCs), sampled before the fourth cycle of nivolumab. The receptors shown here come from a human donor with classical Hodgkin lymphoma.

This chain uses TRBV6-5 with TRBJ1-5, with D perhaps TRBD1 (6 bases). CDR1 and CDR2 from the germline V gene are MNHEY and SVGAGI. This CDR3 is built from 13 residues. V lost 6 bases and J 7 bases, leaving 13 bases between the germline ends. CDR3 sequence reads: CASRKGGGQPQHF. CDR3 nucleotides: TGTGCCAGCAGAAAAGGGGGAGGGCAGCCCCAGCATTTT.

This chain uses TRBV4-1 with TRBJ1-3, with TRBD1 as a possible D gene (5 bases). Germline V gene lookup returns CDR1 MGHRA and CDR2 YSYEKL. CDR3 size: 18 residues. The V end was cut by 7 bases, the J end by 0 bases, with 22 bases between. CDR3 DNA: TGCGCCAGCAAAGCCGTAGGGGAAGGGAGACGCTCTGGAAACACCATATATTTT. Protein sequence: CASKAVGEGRRSGNTIYF.

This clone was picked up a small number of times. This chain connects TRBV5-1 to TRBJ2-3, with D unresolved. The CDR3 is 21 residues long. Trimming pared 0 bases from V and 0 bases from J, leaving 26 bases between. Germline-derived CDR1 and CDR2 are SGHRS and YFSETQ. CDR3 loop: CASSLVDQRSTPNYSTDTQYF. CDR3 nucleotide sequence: TGCGCCAGCAGCTTGGTGGACCAACGTTCCACTCCCAATTATAGCACAGATACGCAGTATTTT.

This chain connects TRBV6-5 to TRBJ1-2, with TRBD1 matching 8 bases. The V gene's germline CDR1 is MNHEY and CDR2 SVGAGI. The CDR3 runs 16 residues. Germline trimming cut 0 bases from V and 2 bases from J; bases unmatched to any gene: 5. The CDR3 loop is CASSYSAGGANYGYTF. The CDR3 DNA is TGTGCCAGCAGTTACTCGGCAGGGGGCGCGAACTATGGCTACACCTTC.

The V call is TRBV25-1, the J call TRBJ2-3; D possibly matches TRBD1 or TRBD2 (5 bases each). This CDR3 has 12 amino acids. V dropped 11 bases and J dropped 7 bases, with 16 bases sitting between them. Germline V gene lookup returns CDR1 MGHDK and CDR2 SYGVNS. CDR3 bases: TGTGCCGTTCAGGGTGAGGGAAATACGCAGTATTTT. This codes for CAVQGEGNTQYF.

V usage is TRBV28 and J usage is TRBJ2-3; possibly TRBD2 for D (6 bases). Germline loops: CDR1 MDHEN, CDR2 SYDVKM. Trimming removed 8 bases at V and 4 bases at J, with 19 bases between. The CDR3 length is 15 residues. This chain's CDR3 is CASLEGGRRADTQYF. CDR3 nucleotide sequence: TGTGCCAGCCTAGAAGGAGGGAGAAGGGCAGATACGCAGTATTTT.

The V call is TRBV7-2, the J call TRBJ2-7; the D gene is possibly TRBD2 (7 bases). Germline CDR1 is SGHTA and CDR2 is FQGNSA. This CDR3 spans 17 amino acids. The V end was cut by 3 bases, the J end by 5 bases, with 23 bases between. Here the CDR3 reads CASSFGGNGGAGDEQYF. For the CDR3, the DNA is TGTGCCAGCAGCTTTGGAGGTAATGGGGGCGCGGGGGACGAGCAGTACTTC.

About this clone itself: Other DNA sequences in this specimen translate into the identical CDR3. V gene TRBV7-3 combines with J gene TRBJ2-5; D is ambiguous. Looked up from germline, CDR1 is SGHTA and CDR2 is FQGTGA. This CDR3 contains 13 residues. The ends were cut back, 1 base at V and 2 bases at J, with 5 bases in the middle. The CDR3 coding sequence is TGTGCCAGCAGCTTAAACCGGCAAGAGACCCAGTACTTC. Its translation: CASSLNRQETQYF.

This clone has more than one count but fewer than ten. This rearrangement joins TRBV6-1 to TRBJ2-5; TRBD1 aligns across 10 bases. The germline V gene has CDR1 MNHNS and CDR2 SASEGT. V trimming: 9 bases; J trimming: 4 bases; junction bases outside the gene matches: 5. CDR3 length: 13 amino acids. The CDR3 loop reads CASGTGARETQYF. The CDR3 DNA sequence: TGTGCCAGTGGGACAGGGGCTCGAGAGACCCAGTACTTC.

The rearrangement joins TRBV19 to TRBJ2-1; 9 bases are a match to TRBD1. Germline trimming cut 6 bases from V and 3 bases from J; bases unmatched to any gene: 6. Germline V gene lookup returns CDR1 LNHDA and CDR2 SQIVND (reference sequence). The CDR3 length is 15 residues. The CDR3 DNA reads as TGTGCCAGTAGGGAGGGACAGGGTGGCTACAATGAGCAGTTCTTC. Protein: CASREGQGGYNEQFF. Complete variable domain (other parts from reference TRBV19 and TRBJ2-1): DGGITQSPKYLFRKEGQNVTLSCEQNLNHDAMYWYRQDPGQGLRLIYYSQIVNDFQKGDIAEGYSVSREKKESFPLTVTSAQKNPTAFYLCASREGQGGYNEQFFGPGTRLTVL.

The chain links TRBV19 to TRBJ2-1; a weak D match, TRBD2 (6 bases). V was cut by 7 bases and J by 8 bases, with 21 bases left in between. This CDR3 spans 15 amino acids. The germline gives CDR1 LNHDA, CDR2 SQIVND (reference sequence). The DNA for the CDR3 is TGTGCCAGTACCAAAGGCGGGCAGTCGGGAGATGAGCAGTTCTTC. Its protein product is CASTKGGQSGDEQFF.

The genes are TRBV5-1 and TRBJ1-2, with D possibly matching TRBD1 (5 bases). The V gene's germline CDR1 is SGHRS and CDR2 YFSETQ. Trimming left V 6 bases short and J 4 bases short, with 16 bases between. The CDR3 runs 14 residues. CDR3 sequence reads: CASKEAGYSYGYTF. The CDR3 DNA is TGCGCCAGCAAGGAGGCAGGGTACAGCTATGGCTACACCTTC. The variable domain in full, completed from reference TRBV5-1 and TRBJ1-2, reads KAGVTQTPRYLIKTRGQQVTLSCSPISGHRSVSWYQQTPGQGLQFLFEYFSETQRNKGNFPGRFSGRQFSNSRSEMNVSTLELGDSALYLCASKEAGYSYGYTFGSGTRLTVV.

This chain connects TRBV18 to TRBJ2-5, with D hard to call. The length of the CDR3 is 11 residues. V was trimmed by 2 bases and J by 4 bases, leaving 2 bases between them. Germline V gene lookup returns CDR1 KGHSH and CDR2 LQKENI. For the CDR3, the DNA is TGTGCCAGCTCACCAAGAGAGACCCAGTACTTC. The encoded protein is CASSPRETQYF.

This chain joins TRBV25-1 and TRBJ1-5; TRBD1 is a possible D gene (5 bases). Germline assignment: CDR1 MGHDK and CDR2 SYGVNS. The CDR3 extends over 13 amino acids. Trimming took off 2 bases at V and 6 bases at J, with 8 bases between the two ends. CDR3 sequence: CASSERGGQPQHF. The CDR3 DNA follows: TGTGCCAGCAGTGAACGTGGGGGTCAGCCCCAGCATTTT.

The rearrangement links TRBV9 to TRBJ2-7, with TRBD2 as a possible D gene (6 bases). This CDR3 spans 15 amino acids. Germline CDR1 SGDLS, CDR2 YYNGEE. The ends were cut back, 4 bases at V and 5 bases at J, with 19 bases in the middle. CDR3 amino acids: CASSSSGTPRDEQYF. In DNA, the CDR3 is TGTGCCAGCAGCTCATCCGGGACTCCCAGGGACGAGCAGTACTTC.

Here the CDR3 reads CASSEGGMSHQPQHF. CDR3 in DNA: TGTGCCAGCAGCGAGGGGGGTATGAGTCATCAGCCCCAGCATTTT. This rearrangement joins TRBV28 to TRBJ1-5; possible D gene TRBD1, 6 bases. The V gene lost 6 bases and the J gene lost 5 bases, with 17 bases spanning the gap. In germline, CDR1 is MDHEN, CDR2 SYDVKM. CDR3 size: 15 residues.

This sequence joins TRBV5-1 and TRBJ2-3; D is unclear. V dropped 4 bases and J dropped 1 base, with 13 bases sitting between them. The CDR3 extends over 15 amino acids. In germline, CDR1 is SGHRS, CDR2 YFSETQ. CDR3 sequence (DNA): TGCGCCAGCAGCCAATGGTTAAGGCGCACAGATACGCAGTATTTT. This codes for CASSQWLRRTDTQYF.

CDR3 in amino acids: CASSELYEQYF. In nucleotides, the CDR3 is TGTGCCAGCAGTGAACTATACGAGCAGTACTTC. The V and J genes are TRBV6-5 and TRBJ2-7; D gene ambiguous. The ends were cut back, 5 bases at V and 4 bases at J, with 6 bases in the middle. Germline V lookup: CDR1 MNHEY, CDR2 SVGAGI. CDR3 size: 11 residues.

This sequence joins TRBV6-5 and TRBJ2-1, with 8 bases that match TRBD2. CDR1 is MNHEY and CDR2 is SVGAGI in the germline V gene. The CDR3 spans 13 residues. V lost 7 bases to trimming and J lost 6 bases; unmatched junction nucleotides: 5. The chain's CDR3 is CASTNRGGNEQFF. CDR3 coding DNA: TGTGCCAGCACGAACCGGGGGGGCAATGAGCAGTTCTTC.

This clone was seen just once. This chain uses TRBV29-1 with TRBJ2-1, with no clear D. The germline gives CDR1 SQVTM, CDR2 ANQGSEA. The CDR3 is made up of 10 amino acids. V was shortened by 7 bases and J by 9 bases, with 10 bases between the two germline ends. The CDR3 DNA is TGCAGCGCCACTTCCAGTGAGCAGTTCTTC. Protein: CSATSSEQFF.

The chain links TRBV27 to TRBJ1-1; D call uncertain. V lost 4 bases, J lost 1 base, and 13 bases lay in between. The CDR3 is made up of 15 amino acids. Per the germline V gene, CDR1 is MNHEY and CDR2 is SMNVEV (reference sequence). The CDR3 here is CASSSSHEGNTEAFF. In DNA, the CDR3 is TGTGCCAGCAGTTCCTCCCACGAAGGGAACACTGAAGCTTTCTTT.

The CDR3 DNA is TGTGCCAGCAGCCCCCCAGGACAGGTCCACTCTGGAAACACCATATATTTT. Translation: CASSPPGQVHSGNTIYF. J is TRBJ1-3 and V is TRBV28, with TRBD1 matching over 7 bases. The trim removed 6 bases at V and 0 bases at J, leaving 11 bases unmatched. Germline V gene lookup returns CDR1 MDHEN and CDR2 SYDVKM. The length of the CDR3 is 17 residues.

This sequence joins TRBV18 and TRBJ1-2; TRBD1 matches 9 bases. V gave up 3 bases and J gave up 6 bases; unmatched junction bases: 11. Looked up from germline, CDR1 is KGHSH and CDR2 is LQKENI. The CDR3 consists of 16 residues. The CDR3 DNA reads TGTGCCAGCTCACCCTTACCGGGACAGGGCTTCGATGGCTACACCTTC. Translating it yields CASSPLPGQGFDGYTF.

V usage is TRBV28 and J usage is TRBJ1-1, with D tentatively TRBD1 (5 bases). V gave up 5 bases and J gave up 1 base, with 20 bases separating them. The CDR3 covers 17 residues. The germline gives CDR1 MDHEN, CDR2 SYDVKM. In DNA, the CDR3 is TGTGCCAGCAGTCCACCCCAATTCCGGGGGAGGAACACTGAAGCTTTCTTT. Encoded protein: CASSPPQFRGRNTEAFF.

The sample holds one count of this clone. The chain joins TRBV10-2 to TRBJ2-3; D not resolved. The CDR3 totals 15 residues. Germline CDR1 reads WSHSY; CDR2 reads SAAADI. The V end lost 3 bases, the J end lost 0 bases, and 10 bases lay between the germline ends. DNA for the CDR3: TGCGCCAGCAGTGATTTAAGTGATAGCACAGATACGCAGTATTTT. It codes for CASSDLSDSTDTQYF.

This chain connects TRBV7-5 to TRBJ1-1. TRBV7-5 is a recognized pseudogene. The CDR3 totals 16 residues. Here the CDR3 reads CARSVGEGREDTEAFF. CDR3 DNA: TGTGCCAGAAGCGTGGGGGAAGGCAGGGAGGACACTGAAGCTTTCTTT.

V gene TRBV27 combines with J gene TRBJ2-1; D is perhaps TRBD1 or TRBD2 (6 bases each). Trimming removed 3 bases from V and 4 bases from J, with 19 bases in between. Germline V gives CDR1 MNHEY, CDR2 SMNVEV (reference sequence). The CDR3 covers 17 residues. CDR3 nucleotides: TGTGCCAGCAGTTTGGTGGGTGGGGGGCCCTCTTACAATGAGCAGTTCTTC. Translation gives CASSLVGGGPSYNEQFF.

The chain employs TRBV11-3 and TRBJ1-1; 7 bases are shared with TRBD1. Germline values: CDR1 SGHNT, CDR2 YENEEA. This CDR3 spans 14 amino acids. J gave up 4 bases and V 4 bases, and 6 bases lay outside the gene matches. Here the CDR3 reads CASSSQGPATEAFF. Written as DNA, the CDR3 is TGTGCCAGCAGCTCACAGGGGCCCGCCACTGAAGCTTTCTTT. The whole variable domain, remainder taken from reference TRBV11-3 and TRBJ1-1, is EAGVVQSPRYKIIEKKQPVAFWCNPISGHNTLYWYLQNLGQGPELLIRYENEEAVDDSQLPKDRFSAERLKGVDSTLKIQPAELGDSAVYLCASSSQGPATEAFFGQGTRLTVV.

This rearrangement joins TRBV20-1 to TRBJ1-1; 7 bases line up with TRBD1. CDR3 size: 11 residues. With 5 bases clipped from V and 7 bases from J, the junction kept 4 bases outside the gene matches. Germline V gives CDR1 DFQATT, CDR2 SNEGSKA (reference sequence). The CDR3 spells CSAAQGNEAFF. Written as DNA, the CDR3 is TGCAGTGCTGCACAGGGGAATGAAGCTTTCTTT.